This T cell receptor (beta chain) was obtained from a study of blood T cell repertoires in COVID-19. Across the study: Sample material is recorded as cDNA or gDNA derived from T cells, B-cell-depleted T cells, or PBMCs.

Repertoires were generated with immunoSEQ multiplex PCR, while TCRdb's copy carries only in-frame clones and drops some. The repertoire holds almost 300,000 clones, with around nine tenths as singletons. Trimming removed 2 bases from V and 6 bases from J; junction bases left unmatched: 8. The CDR3 contains 15 residues. CDR1 is MNHEY, CDR2 SVGAGI, per germline. This clone was seen only once. Sequencing used peripheral blood. The sequence came from a man aged 70 or older with acute or convalescent COVID-19. This sequence joins TRBV6-5 and TRBJ1-2; TRBD1 agrees at 8 bases. CDR3 in amino acids: CASSYRTGKKDGYTF. CDR3 DNA sequence: TGTGCCAGCAGTTACCGGACAGGGAAGAAGGATGGCTACACCTTC.